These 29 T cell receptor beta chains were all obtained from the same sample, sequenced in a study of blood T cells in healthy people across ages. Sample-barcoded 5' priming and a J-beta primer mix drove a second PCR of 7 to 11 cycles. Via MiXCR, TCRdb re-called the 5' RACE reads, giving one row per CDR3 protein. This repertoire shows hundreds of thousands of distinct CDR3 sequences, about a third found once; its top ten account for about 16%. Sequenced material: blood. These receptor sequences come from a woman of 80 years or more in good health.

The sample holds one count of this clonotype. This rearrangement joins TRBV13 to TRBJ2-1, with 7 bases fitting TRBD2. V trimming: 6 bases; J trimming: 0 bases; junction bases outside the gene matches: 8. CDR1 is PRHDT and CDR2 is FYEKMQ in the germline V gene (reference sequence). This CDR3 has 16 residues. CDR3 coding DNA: TGTGCCAGCAGGTCAGTGGGCGGGAGCTCCTACAATGAGCAGTTCTTC. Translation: CASRSVGGSSYNEQFF.

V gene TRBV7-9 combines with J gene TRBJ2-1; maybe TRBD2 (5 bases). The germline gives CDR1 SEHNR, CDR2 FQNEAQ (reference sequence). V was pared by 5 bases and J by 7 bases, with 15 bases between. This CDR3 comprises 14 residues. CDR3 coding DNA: TGTGCCAGCAGCCGGACTCCCGATAGAAATGAGCAGTTCTTC. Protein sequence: CASSRTPDRNEQFF.

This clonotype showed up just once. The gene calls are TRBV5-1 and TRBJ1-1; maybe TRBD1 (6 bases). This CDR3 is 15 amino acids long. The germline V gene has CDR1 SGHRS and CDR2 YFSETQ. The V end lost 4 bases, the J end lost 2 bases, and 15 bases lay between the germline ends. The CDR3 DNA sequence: TGCGCCAGCAGCCGCAACACAGGGACTAACACTGAAGCTTTCTTT. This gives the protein CASSRNTGTNTEAFF.

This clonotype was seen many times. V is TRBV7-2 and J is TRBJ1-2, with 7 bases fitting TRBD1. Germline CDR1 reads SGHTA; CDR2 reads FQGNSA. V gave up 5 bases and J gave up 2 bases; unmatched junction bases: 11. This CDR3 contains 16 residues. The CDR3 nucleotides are TGTGCCAGCAGCAAGGGACAGCGACTTTACAACTATGGCTACACCTTC. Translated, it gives CASSKGQRLYNYGYTF.

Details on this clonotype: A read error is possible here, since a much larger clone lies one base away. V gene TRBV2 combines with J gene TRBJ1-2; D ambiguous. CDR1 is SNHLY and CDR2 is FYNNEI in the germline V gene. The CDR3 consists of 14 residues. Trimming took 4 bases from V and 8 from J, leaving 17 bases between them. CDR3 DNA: TGTGCCAGCAGTGGACTGGCAGCCCCCCGGGGCTACACCTTC. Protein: CASSGLAAPRGYTF.

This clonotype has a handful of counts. CDR3: CASSLGSIQNEKLFF. The DNA for the CDR3 is TGTGCCAGCAGCTTAGGAAGTATTCAGAATGAAAAACTGTTTTTT. The chain is built from TRBV7-2 and TRBJ1-4; D is ambiguous. The CDR3 totals 15 residues. Deletions cut 1 base from V and 5 bases from J, with 11 bases between. The germline V gene encodes CDR1 SGHTA and CDR2 FQGNSA.

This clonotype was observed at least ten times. CDR3 in amino acids: CASSPRLTDTQYF. The CDR3 nucleotides are TGTGCCAGCAGCCCTCGCCTCACAGATACGCAGTATTTT. The rearrangement links TRBV21-1 to TRBJ2-3. TRBV21-1 is given as a pseudogene. This CDR3 has 13 amino acids.

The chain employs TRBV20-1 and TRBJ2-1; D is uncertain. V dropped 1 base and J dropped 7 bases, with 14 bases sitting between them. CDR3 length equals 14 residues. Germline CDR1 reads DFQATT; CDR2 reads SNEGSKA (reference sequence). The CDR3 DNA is TGCAGTGCTAGAGCTAAAATTATTGGGAATGAGCAGTTCTTC. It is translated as CSARAKIIGNEQFF.

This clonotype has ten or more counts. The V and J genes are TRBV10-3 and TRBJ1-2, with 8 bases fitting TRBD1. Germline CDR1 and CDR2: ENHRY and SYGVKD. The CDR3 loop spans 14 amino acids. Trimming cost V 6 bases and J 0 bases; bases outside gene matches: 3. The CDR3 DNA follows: TGTGCCATCAGCAACAGGGGGTCTAACTATGGCTACACCTTC. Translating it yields CAISNRGSNYGYTF.

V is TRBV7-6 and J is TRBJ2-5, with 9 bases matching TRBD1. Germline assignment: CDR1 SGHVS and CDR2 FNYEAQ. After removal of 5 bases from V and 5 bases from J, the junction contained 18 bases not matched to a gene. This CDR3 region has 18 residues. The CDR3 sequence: CASSPTNTGGRLSETQYF. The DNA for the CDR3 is TGTGCCAGCAGCCCAACGAACACAGGGGGCAGATTGTCCGAGACCCAGTACTTC.

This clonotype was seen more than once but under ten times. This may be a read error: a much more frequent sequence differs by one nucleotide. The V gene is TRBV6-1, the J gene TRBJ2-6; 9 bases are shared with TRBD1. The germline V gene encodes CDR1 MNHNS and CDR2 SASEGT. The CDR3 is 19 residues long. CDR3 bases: TGTGCCAGCAGTGGGTTTACGGACAGGGGATCGGGTCTGGCCAACGTCCGGACTTTC. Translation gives CASSGFTDRGSGLANVRTF.

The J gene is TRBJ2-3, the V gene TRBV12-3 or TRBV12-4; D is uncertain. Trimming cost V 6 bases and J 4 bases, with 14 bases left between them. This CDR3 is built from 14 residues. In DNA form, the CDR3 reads TGTGCCAGCAGAACACAAGTGAGAGCAGATACGCAGTATTTT. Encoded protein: CASRTQVRADTQYF.

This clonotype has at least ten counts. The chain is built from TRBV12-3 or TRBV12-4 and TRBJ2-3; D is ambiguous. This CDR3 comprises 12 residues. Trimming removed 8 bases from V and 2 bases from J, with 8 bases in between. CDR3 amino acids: CASGRATDTQYF. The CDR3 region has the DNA TGTGCCAGCGGCCGGGCCACAGATACGCAGTATTTT.

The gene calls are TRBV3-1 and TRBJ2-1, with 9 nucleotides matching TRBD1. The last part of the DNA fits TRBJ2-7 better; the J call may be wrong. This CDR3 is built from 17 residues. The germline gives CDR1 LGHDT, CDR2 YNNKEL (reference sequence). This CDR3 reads CASSQGFGGTGSHEQYF. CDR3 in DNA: TGTGCCAGCAGCCAAGGATTCGGCGGGACAGGGAGCCACGAGCAGTACTTC.

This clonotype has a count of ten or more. CDR3 sequence reads: CASSFRVGDEKLFF. For the CDR3, the DNA is TGCGCCAGCAGCTTTCGGGTTGGGGATGAAAAACTGTTTTTT. This chain links TRBV5-1 with TRBJ1-4; no firm D call. Germline V CDR1 and CDR2: SGHRS, YFSETQ. The CDR3 has 14 residues. The V and J ends lost 2 bases and 6 bases respectively, with 11 bases between them.

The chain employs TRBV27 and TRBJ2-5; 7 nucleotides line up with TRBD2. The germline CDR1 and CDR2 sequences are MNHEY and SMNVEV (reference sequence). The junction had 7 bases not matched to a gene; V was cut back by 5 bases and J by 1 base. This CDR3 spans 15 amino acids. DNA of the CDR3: TGTGCCAGCAGTCCTACTTCTAGCGGCCAAGAGACCCAGTACTTC. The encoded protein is CASSPTSSGQETQYF.

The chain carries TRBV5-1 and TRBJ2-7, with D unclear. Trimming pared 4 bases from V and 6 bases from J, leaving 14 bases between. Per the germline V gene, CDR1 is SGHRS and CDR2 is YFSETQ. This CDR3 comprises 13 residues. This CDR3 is CASSPFFPTEQYF. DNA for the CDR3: TGCGCCAGCAGCCCCTTTTTTCCAACCGAGCAGTACTTC.

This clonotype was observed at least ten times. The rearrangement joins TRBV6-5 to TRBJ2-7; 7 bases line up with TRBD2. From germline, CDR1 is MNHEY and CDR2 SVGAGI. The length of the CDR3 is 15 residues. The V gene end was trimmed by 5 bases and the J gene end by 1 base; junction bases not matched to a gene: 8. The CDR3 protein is CASSPALGGSYEQYF. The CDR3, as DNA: TGTGCCAGCAGTCCCGCCCTCGGGGGGTCCTACGAGCAGTACTTC.

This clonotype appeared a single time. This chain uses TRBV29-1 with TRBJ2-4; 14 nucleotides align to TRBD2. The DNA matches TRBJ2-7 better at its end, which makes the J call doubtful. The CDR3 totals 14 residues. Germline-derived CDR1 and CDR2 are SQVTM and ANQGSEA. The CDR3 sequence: CSVGGTSGSYEQYF. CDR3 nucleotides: TGCAGCGTAGGCGGGACTAGCGGGAGCTACGAGCAGTACTTC.

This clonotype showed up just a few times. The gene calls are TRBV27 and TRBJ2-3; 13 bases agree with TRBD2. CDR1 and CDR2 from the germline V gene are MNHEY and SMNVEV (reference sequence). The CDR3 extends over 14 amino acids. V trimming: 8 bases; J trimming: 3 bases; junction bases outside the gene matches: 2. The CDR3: CASRTSGRTDTQYF. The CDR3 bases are TGTGCCAGCCGGACTAGCGGGAGAACAGATACGCAGTATTTT.

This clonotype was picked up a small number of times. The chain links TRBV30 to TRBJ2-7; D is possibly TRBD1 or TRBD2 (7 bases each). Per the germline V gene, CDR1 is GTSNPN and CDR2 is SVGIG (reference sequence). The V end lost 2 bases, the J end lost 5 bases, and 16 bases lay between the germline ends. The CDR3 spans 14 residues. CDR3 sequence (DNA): TGTGCCTGGAGTAAGTCAGGGGGGGGTAACGAGCAGTACTTC. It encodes CAWSKSGGGNEQYF.

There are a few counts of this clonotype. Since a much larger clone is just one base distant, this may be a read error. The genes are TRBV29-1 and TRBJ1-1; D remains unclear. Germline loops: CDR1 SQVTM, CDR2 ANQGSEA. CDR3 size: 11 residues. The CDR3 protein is CGGFRNTEAFF. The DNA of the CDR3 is TGCGGCGGGTTCAGGAACACTGAAGCTTTCTTT. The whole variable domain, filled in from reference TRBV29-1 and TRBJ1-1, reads SAVISQKPSRDICQRGTSLTIQCQVDSQVTMMFWYRQQPGQSLTLIATANQGSEATYESGFVIDKFPISRPNLTFSTLTVSNMSPEDSSIYLCGGFRNTEAFFGQGTRLTVV.

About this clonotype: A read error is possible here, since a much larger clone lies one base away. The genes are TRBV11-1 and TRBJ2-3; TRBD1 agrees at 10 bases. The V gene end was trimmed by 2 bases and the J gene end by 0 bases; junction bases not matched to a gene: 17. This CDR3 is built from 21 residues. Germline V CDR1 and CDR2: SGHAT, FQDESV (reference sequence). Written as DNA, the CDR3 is TGTGCCAGCAGCTTACAAAGGAGCGGGACAGGGGACACCTCTAGCACAGATACGCAGTATTTT. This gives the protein CASSLQRSGTGDTSSTDTQYF.

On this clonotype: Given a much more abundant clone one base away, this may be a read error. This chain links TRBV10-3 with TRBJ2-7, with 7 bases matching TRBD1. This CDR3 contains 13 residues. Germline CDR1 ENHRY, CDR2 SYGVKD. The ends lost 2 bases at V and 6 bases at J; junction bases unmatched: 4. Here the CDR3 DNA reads TGTGCCATCAGTGAGACAGGGGCCTGCGAGCAGTACTTC. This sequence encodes CAISETGACEQYF.

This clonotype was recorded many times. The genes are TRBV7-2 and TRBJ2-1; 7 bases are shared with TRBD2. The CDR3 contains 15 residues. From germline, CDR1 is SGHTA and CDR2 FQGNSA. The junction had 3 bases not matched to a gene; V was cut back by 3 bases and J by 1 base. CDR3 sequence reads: CASSFGGMSYNEQFF. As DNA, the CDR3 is TGTGCCAGCAGCTTCGGGGGGATGTCCTACAATGAGCAGTTCTTC.

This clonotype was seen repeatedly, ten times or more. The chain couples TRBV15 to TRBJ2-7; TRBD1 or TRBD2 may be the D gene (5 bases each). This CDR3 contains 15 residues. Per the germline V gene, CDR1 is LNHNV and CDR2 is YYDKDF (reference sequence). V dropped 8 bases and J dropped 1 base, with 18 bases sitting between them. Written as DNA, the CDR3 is TGTGCCACCTCCTCCCCCGGGACGGCTTCCTACGAGCAGTACTTC. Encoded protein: CATSSPGTASYEQYF.

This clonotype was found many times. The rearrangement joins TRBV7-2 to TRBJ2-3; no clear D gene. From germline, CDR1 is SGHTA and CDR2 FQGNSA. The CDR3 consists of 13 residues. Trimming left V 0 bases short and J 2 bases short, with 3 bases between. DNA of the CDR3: TGTGCCAGCAGCTTAGCTTTCACAGATACGCAGTATTTT. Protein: CASSLAFTDTQYF.

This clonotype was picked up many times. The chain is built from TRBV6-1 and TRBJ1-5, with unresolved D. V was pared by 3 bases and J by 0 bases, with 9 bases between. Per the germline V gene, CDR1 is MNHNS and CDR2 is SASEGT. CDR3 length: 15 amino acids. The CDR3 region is CASSDGSYSNQPQHF. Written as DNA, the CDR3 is TGTGCCAGCAGTGACGGCAGTTATAGCAATCAGCCCCAGCATTTT.

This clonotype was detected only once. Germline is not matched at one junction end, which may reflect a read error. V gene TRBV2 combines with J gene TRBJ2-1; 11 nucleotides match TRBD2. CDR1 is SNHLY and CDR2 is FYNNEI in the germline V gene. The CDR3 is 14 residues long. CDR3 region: CASRGTSGYNKQFF. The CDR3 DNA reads TGTGCTAGTCGGGGGACTAGCGGCTACAATAAGCAGTTCTTC. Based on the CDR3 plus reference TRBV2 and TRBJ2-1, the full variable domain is EPEVTQTPSHQVTQMGQEVILRCVPISNHLYFYWYRQILGQKVEFLVSFYNNEISEKSEIFDDQFSVERPDGSNFTLKIRSTKLEDSAMYFCASRGTSGYNKQFFGPGTRLTVL.